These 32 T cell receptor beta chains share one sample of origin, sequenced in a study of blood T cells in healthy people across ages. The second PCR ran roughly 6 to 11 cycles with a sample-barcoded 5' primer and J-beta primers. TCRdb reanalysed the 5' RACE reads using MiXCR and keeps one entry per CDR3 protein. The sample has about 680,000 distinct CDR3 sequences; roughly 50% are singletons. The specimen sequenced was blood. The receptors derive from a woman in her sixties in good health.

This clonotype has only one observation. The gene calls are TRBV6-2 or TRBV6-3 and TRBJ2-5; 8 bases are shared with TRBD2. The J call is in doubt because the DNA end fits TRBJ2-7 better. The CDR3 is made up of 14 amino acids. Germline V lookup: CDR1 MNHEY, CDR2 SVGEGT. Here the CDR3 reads CASSKAGDRYEQYF. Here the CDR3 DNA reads TGTGCCAGCAGTAAAGCGGGAGATCGGTACGAGCAGTACTTC.

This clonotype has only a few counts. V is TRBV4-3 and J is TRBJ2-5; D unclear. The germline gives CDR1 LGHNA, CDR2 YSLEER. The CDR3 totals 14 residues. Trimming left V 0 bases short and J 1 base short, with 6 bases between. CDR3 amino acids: CASSQDRFQETQYF. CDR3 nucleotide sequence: TGCGCCAGCAGCCAAGACAGGTTCCAAGAGACCCAGTACTTC.

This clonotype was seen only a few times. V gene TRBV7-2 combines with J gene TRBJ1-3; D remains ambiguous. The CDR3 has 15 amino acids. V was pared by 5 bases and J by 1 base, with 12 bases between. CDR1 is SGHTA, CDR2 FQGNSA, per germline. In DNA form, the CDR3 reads TGTGCCAGCAGCCCCGAGCCGGGGTCTGGAAACACCATATATTTT. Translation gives CASSPEPGSGNTIYF.

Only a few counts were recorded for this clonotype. The CDR3 here is CASSQDGVAGEVGNEQFF. The CDR3 region has the DNA TGCGCCAGCAGCCAAGATGGAGTGGCGGGAGAAGTAGGCAATGAGCAGTTCTTC. This sequence joins TRBV4-1 and TRBJ2-1; TRBD2 agrees at 7 bases. CDR1 is MGHRA, CDR2 YSYEKL, per germline. This CDR3 has 18 amino acids. The V segment lost 0 bases and the J segment 6 bases; nucleotides outside the gene matches: 14.

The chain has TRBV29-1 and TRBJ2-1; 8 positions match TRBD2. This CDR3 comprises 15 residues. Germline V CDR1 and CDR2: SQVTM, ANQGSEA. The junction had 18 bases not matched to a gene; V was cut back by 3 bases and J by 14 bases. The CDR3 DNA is TGCAGCGTTGATCCTAATACGGGGGGGGAGAGGAAGGAGTTCTTC. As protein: CSVDPNTGGERKEFF.

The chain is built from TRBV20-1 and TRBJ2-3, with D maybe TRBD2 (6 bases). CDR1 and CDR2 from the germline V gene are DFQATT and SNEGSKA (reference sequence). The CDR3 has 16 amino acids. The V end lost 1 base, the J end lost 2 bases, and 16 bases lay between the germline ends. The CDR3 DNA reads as TGCAGTGCTAGAGGGGCCGTCGCGGGACTCACAGATACGCAGTATTTT. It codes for CSARGAVAGLTDTQYF.

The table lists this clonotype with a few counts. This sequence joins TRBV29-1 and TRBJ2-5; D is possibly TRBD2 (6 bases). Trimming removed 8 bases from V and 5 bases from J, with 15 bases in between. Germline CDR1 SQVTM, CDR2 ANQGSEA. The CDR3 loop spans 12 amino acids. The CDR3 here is CSTQREWETQYF. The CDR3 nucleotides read TGCAGCACCCAACGGGAGTGGGAGACCCAGTACTTC.

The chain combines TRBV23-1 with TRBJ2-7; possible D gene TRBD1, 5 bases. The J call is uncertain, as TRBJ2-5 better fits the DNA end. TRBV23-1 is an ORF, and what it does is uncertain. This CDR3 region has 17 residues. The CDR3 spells CASSQSYLGHPWETQYF. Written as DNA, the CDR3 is TGCGCCAGCAGTCAATCTTACTTAGGACATCCGTGGGAGACCCAGTACTTC.

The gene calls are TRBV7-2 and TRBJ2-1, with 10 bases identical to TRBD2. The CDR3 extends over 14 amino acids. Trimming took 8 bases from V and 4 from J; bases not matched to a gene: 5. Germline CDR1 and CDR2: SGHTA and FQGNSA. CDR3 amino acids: CASQSSGSYNEQFF. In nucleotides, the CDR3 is TGTGCCAGCCAGTCTAGCGGGAGTTACAATGAGCAGTTCTTC.

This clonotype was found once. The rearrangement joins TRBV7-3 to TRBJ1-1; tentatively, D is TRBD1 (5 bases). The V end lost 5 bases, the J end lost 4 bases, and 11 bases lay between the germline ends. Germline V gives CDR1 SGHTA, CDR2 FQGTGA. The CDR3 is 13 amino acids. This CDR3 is CASSRKGVTEAFF. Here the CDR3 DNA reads TGTGCCAGCAGCCGGAAAGGGGTCACTGAAGCTTTCTTT. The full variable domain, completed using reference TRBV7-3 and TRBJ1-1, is GAGVSQTPSNKVTEKGKYVELRCDPISGHTALYWYRQSLGQGPEFLIYFQGTGAADDSGLPNDRFFAVRPEGSVSTLKIQRTERGDSAVYLCASSRKGVTEAFFGQGTRLTVV.

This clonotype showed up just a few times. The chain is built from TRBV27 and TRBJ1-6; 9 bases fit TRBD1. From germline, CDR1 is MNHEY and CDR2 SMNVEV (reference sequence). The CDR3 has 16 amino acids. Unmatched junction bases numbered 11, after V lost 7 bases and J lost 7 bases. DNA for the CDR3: TGTGCCAGCAACCCCCGGGACAGGGTGACGAATTCACCCCTCCACTTT. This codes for CASNPRDRVTNSPLHF.

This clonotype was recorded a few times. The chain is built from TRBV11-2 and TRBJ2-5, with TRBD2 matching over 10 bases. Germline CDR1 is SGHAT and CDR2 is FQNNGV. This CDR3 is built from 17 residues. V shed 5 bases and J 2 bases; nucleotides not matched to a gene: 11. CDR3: CASSLGYRTSGQETQYF. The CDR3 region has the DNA TGTGCCAGCAGCCTCGGGTATAGGACTAGCGGTCAAGAGACCCAGTACTTC.

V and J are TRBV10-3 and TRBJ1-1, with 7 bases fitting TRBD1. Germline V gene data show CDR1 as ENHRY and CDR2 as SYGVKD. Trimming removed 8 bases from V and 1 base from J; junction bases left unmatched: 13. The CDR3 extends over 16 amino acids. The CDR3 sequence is CAIGPGGGRRNTEAFF. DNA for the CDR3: TGTGCCATCGGCCCAGGGGGGGGGCGAAGGAACACTGAAGCTTTCTTT.

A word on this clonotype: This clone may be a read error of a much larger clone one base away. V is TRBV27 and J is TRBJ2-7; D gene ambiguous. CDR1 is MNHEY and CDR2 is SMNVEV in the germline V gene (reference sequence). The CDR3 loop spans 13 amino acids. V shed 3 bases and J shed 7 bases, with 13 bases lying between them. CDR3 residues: CASSLGYYNEQYF. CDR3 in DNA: TGTGCCAGCAGTTTGGGGTACTACAATGAGCAGTACTTC.

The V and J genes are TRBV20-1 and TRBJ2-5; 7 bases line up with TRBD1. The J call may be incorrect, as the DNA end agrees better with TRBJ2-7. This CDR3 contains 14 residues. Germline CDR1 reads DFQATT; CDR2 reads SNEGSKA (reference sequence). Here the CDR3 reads CSAPQGSRNYEQYF. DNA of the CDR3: TGCAGTGCCCCACAGGGGAGTCGGAACTACGAGCAGTACTTC.

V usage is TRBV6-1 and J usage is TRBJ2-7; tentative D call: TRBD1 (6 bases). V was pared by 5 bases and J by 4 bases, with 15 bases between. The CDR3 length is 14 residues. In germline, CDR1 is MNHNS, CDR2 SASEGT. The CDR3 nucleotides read TGTGCCAGCAGTCTGGACAGCCCGGAGTACGAGCAGTACTTC. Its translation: CASSLDSPEYEQYF.

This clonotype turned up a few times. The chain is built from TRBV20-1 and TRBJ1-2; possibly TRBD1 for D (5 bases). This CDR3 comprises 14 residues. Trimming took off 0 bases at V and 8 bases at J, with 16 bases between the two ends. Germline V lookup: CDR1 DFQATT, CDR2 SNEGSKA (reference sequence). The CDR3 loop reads CSARDFRAYRGYTF. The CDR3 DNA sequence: TGCAGTGCTAGAGATTTCAGGGCCTATAGAGGCTACACCTTC.

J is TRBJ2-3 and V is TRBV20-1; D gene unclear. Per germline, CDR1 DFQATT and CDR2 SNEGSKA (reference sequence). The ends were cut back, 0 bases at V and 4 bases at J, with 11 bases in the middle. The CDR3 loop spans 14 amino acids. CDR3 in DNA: TGCAGTGCTAGAGATGAAGTGGTCGCAGATACGCAGTATTTT. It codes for CSARDEVVADTQYF.

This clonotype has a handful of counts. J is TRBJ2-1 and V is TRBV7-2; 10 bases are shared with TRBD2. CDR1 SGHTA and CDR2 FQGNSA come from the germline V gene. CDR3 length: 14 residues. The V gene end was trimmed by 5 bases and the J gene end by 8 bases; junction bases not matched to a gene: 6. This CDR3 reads CASSTLAGSYEQFF. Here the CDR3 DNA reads TGTGCCAGCAGCACACTAGCGGGGAGCTATGAGCAGTTCTTC.

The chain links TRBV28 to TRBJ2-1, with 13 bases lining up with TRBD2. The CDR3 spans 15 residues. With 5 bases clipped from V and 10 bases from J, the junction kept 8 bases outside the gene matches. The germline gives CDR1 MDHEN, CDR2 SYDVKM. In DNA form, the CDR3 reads TGTGCCAGCAGTCAGCCGGGACTAGCGGGGTGGGAGCAGTTCTTC. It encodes CASSQPGLAGWEQFF.

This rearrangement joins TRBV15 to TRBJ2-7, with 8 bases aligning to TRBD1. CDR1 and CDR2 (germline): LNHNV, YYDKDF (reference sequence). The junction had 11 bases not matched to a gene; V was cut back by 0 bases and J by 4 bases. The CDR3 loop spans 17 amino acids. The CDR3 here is CATSRDAAAGGRYEQYF. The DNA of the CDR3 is TGTGCCACCAGCAGAGACGCCGCCGCAGGGGGCAGGTACGAGCAGTACTTC.

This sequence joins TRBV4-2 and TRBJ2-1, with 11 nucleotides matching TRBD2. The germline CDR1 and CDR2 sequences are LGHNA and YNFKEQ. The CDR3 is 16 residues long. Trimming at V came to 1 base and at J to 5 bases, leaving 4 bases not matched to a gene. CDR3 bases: TGTGCCAGCAGCCAAGGACTAGCGGGATCCCACAATGAGCAGTTCTTC. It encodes CASSQGLAGSHNEQFF.

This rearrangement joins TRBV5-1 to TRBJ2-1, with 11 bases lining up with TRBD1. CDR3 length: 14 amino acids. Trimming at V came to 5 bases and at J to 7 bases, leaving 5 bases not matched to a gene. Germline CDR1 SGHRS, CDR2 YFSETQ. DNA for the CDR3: TGCGCCAGCAGACTGGACAGGGGGCGGAATGAGCAGTTCTTC. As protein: CASRLDRGRNEQFF. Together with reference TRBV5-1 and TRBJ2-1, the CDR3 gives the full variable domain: KAGVTQTPRYLIKTRGQQVTLSCSPISGHRSVSWYQQTPGQGLQFLFEYFSETQRNKGNFPGRFSGRQFSNSRSEMNVSTLELGDSALYLCASRLDRGRNEQFFGPGTRLTVL.

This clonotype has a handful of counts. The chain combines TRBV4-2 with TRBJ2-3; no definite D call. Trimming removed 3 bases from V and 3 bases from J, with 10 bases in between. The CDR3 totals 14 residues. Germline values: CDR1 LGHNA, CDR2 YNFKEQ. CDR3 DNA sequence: TGTGCCAGCAGCCACACAGAGAGTACAGATACGCAGTATTTT. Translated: CASSHTESTDTQYF.

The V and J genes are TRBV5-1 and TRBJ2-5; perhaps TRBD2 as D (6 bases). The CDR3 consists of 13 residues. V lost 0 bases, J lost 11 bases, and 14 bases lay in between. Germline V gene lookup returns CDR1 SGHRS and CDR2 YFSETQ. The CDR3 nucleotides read TGCGCCAGCAGCTTGGGGGACTTCAATGAGCAGTACTTC. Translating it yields CASSLGDFNEQYF.

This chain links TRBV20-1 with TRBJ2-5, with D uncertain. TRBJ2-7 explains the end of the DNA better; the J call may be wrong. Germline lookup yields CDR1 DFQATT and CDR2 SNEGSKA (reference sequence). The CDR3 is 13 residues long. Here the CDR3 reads CSAVSSIQYEQYF. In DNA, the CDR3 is TGCAGTGCCGTGTCGAGCATCCAATACGAGCAGTACTTC.

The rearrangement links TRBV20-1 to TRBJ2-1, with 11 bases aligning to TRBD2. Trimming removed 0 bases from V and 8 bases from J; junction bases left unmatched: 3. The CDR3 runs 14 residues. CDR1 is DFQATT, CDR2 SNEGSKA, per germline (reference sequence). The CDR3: CSARETSGRYEQFF. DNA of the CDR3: TGCAGTGCTAGAGAAACTAGCGGGAGATATGAGCAGTTCTTC.

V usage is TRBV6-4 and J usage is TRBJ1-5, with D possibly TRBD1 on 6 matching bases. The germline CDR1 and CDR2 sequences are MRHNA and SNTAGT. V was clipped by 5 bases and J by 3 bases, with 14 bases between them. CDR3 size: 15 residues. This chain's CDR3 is CASSRQEKVNQPQHF. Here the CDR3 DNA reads TGTGCCAGCAGTAGACAGGAGAAGGTCAATCAGCCCCAGCATTTT.

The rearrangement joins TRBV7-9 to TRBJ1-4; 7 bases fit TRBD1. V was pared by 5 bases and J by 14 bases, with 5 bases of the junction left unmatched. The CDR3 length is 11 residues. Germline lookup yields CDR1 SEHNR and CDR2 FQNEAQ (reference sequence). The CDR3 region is CASSQTGDLFF. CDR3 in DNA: TGTGCCAGCAGCCAAACAGGGGATCTGTTTTTT.

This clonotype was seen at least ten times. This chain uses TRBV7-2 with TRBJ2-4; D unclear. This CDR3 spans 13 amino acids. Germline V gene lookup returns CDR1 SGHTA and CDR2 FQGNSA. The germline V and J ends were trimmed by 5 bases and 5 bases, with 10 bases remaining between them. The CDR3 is CASSLEAENIQYF. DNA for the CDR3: TGTGCCAGCAGCCTAGAGGCGGAAAACATTCAGTACTTC.

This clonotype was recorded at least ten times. The CDR3 coding sequence is TGTGCCAGCAGCTTAGTCACAGGACTAGCGGGAGAAGAGCAGTACTTC. Translation: CASSLVTGLAGEEQYF. V gene TRBV7-2 combines with J gene TRBJ2-7, with 13 bases that match TRBD2. The CDR3 sequence is 16 residues long. V shed 1 base, J shed 7 bases, and the junction held 7 bases outside the gene matches. The germline V gene encodes CDR1 SGHTA and CDR2 FQGNSA.

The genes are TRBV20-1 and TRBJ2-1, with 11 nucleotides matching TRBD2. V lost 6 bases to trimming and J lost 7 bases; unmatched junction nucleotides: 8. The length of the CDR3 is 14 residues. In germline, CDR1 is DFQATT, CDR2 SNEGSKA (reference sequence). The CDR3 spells CSAPPGLAENEQFF. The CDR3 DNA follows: TGCAGTGCCCCCCCGGGACTAGCGGAAAATGAGCAGTTCTTC.